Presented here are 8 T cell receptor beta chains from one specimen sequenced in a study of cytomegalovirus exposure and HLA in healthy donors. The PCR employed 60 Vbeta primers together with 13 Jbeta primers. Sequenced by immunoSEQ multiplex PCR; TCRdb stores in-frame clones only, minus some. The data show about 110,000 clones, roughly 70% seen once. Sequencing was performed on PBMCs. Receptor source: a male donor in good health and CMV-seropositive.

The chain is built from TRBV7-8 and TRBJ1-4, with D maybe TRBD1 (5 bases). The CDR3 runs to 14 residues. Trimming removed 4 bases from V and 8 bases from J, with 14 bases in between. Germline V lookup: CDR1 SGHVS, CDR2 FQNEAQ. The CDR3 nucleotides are TGTGCCAGCAGCTGGGGACGGGGGGACGAAAAACTGTTTTTT. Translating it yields CASSWGRGDEKLFF.

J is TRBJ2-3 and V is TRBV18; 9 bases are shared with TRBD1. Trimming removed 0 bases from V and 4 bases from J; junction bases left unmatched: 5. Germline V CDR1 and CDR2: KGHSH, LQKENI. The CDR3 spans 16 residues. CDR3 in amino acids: CASSPPTGGGSDTQYF. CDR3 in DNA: TGTGCCAGCTCACCACCAACAGGGGGCGGGTCAGATACGCAGTATTTT.

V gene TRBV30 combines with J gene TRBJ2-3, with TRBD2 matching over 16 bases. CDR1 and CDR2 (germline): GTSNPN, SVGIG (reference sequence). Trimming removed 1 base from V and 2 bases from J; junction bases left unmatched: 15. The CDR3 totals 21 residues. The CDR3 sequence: CAWSALGLAGGPHSYTDTQYF. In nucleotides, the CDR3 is TGTGCCTGGAGTGCCCTGGGACTAGCGGGAGGGCCTCACTCTTACACAGATACGCAGTATTTT.

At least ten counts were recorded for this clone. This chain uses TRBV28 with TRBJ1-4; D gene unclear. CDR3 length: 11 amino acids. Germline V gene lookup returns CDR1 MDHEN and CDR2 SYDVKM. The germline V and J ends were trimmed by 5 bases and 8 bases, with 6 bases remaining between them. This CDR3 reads CASSPLEKLFF. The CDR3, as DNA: TGTGCCAGCAGTCCCCTGGAAAAACTGTTTTTT.

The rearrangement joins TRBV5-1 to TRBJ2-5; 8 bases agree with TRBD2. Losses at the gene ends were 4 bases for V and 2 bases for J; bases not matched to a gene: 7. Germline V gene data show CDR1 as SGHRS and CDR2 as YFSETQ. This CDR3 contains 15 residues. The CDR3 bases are TGCGCCAGCAGCGTCCGAACTAGCGGTCAAGAGACCCAGTACTTC. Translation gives CASSVRTSGQETQYF.

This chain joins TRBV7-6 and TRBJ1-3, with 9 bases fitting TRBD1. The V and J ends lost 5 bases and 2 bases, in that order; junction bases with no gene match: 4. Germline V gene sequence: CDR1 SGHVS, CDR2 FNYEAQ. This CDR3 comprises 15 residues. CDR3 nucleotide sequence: TGTGCCAGCAGCGGGGGGACAGGGCCTGGAAACACCATATATTTT. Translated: CASSGGTGPGNTIYF.

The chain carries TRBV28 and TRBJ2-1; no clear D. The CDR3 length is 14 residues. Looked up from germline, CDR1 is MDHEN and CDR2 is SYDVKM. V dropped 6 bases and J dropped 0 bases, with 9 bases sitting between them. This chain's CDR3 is CASSLYRSYNEQFF. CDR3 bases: TGTGCCAGCAGCCTATACCGCTCCTACAATGAGCAGTTCTTC.

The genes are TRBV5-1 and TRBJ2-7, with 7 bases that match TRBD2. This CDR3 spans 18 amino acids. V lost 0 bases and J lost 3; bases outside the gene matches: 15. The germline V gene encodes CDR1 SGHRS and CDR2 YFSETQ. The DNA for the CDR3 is TGCGCCAGCAGCTTGGGGGCCTGGGAGGGTATATTGGGCTACGAGCAGTACTTC. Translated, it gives CASSLGAWEGILGYEQYF.